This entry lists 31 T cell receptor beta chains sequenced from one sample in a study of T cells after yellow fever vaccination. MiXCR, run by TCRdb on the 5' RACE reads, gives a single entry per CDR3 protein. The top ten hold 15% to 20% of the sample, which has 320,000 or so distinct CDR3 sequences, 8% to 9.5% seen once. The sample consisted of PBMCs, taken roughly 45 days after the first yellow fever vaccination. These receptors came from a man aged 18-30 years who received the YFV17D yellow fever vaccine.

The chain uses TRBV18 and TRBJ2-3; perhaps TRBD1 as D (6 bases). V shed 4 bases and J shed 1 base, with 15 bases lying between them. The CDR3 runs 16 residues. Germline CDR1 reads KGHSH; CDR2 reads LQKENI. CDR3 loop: CASSLNPRGGTDTQYF. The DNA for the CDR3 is TGTGCCAGCTCACTTAACCCCAGGGGCGGCACAGATACGCAGTATTTT.

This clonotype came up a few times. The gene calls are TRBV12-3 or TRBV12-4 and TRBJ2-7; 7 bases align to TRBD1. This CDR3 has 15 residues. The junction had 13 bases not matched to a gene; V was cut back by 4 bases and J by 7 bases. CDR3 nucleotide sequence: TGTGCCAGCAGTTCCCGACAGGGACGGGTAGGTGAGCAGTACTTC. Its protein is CASSSRQGRVGEQYF.

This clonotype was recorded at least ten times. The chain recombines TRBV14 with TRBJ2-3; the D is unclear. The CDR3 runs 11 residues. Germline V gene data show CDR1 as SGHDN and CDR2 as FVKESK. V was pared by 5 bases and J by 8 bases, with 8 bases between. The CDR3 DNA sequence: TGTGCCAGCAGCTTACACGTTACGCAGTATTTT. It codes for CASSLHVTQYF.

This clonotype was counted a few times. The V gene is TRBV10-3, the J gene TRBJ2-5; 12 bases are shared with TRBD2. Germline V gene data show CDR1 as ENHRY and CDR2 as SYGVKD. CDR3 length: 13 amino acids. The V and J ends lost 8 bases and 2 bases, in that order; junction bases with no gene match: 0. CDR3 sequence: CAIGTSGQETQYF. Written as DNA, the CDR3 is TGTGCCATCGGGACTAGCGGGCAAGAGACCCAGTACTTC.

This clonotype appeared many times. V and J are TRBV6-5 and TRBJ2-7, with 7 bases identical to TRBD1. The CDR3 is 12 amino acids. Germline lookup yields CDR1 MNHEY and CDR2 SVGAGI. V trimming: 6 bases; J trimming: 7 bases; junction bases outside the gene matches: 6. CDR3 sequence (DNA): TGTGCCAGCAGCCTCACAGGGGTTGAGCAGTACTTC. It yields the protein CASSLTGVEQYF.

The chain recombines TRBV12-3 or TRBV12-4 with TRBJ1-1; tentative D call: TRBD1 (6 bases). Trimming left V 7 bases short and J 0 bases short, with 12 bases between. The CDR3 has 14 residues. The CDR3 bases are TGTGCCAGCAAAAGAGGACAGATGAACACTGAAGCTTTCTTT. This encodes CASKRGQMNTEAFF.

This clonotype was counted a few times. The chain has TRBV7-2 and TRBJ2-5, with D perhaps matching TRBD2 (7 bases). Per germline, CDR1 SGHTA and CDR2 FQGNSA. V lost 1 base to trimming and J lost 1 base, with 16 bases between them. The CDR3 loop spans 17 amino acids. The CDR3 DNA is TGTGCCAGCAGCTTAGTATCGAGGGCGGGGGCCCAAGAGACCCAGTACTTC. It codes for CASSLVSRAGAQETQYF.

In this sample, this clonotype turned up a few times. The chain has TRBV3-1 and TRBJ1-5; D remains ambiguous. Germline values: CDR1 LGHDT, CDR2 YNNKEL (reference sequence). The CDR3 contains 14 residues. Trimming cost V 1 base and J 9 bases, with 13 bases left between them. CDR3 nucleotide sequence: TGTGCCAGCAGCCAAGGTGGGGTCGGGCGGCCCCAGCATTTT. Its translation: CASSQGGVGRPQHF.

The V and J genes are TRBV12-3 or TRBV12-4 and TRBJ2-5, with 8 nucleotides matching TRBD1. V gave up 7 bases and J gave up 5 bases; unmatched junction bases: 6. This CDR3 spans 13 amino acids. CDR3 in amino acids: CASTQGAWETQYF. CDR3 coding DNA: TGTGCCAGCACGCAGGGGGCTTGGGAGACCCAGTACTTC.

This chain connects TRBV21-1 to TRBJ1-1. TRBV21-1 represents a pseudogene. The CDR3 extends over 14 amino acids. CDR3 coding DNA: TGTGCCAGCAGCAAAGCTGGGCAGAACACTGAAGCTTTCTTT. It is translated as CASSKAGQNTEAFF.

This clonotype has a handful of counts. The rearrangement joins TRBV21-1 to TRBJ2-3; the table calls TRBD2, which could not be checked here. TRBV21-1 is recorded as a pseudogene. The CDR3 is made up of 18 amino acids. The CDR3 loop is CASSKGTSGGKTADTQYF. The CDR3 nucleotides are TGTGCCAGCAGCAAAGGGACTAGCGGGGGGAAAACAGCAGATACGCAGTATTTT.

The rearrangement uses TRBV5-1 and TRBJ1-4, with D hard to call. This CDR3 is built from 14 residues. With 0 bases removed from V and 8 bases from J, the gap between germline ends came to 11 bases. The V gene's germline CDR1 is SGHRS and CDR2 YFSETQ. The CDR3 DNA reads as TGCGCCAGCAGCTTGGGCTGGGGTCGGGAAAAACTGTTTTTT. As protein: CASSLGWGREKLFF.

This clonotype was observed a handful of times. The CDR3 spells CASSVGSWGRVRETQYF. CDR3 coding DNA: TGTGCCAGCAGCGTAGGAAGTTGGGGGCGTGTTCGAGAGACCCAGTACTTC. The rearrangement joins TRBV9 to TRBJ2-5, with D possibly TRBD1 on 6 matching bases. This CDR3 is built from 17 residues. V lost 0 bases to trimming and J lost 4 bases, with 19 bases between them. Germline V CDR1 and CDR2: SGDLS, YYNGEE.

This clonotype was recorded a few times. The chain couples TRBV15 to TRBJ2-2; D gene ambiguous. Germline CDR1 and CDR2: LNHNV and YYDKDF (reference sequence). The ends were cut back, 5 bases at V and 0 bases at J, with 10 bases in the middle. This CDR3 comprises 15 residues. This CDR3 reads CATSWSSANTGELFF. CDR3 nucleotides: TGTGCCACCAGCTGGTCTTCAGCGAACACCGGGGAGCTGTTTTTT.

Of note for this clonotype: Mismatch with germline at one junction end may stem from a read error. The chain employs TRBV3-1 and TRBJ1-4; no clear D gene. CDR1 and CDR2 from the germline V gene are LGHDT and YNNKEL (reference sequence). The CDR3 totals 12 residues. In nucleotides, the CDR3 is TGTGCCAGCAGCCAAGTCAGTGAAAAACAGTTTTTT. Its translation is CASSQVSEKQFF.

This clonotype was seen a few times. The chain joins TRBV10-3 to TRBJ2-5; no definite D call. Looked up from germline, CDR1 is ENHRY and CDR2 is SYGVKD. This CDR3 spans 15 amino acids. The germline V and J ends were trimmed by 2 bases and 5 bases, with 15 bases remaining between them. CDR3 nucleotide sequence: TGTGCCATCAGTGAGCCGGCCACGGGCCAGGAGACCCAGTACTTC. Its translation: CAISEPATGQETQYF.

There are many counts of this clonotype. Written as DNA, the CDR3 is TGTGCCAGCAGTTTCGCCCTAGCGGAAGAGACCCAGTACTTC. Residues: CASSFALAEETQYF. This chain joins TRBV12-3 or TRBV12-4 and TRBJ2-5, with 7 bases lining up with TRBD2. J was trimmed by 3 bases and V by 3 bases; bases with no gene match: 4. The CDR3 has 14 residues.

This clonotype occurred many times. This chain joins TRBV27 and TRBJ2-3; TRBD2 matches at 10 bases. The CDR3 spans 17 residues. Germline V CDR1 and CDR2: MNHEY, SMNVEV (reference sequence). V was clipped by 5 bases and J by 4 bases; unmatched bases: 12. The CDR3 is CASSTGSGGARADTQYF. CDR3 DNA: TGTGCCAGCAGTACCGGGAGCGGGGGGGCCAGGGCAGATACGCAGTATTTT.

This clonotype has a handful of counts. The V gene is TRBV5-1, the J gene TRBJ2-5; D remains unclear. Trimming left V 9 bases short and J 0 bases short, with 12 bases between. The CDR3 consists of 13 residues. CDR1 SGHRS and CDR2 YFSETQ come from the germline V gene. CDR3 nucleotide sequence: TGCGCCATCCCTTACCCCGACCAAGAGACCCAGTACTTC. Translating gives CAIPYPDQETQYF.

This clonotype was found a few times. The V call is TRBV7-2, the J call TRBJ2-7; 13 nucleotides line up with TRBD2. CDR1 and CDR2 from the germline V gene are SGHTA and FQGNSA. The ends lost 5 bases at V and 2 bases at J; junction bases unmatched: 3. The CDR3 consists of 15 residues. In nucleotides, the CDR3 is TGTGCCAGCAGCCCAGGGACTAGCGGGGCCTACGAGCAGTACGTC. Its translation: CASSPGTSGAYEQYV.

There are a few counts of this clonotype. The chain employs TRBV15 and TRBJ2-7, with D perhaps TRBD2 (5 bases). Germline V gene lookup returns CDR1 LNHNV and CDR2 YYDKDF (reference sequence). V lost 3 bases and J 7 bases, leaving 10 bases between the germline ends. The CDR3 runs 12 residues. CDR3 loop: CATSRGEEEQYF. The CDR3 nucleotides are TGTGCCACCAGCAGGGGAGAAGAGGAGCAGTACTTC.

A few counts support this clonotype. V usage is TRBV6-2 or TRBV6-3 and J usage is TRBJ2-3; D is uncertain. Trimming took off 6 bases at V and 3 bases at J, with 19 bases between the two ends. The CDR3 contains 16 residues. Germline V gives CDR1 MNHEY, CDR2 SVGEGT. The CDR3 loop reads CASSPQPFDVTDTQYF. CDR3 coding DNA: TGTGCCAGCAGCCCCCAGCCATTCGACGTGACAGATACGCAGTATTTT.

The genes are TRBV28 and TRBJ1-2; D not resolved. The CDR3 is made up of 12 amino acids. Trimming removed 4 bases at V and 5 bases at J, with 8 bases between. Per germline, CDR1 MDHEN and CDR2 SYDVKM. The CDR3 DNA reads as TGTGCCAGCAGTTCTACGGATTATGGCTACACCTTC. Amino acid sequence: CASSSTDYGYTF.

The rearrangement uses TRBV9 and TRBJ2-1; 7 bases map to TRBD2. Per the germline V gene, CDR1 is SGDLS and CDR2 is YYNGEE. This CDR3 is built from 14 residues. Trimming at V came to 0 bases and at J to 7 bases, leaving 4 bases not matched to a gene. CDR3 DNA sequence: TGTGCCAGCAGCGTAGCTGTGGGGGGGAATGAGCAGTTCTTC. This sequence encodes CASSVAVGGNEQFF. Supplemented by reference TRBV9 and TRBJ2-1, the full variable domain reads DSGVTQTPKHLITATGQRVTLRCSPRSGDLSVYWYQQSLDQGLQFLIQYYNGEERAKGNILERFSAQQFPDLHSELNLSSLELGDSALYFCASSVAVGGNEQFFGPGTRLTVL.

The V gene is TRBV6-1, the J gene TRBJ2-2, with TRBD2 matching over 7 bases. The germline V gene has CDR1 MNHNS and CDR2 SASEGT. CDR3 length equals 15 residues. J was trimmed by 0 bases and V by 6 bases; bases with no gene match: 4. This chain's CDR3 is CASSRAGTNTGELFF. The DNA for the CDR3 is TGTGCCAGCAGCCGAGCGGGGACGAACACCGGGGAGCTGTTTTTT.

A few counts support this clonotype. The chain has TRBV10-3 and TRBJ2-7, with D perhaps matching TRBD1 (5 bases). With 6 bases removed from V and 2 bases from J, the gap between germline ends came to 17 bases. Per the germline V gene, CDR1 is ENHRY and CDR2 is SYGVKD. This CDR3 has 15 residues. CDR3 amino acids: CAIRPDTPTAYEQYF. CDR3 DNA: TGTGCCATCAGGCCTGACACCCCGACAGCCTACGAGCAGTACTTC.

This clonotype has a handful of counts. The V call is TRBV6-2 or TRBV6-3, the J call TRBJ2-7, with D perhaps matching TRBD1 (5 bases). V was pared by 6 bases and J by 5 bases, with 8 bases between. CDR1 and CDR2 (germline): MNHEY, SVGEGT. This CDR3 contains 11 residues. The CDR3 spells CASSQGHEQYV. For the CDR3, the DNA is TGTGCCAGCAGCCAGGGTCACGAGCAGTACGTC.

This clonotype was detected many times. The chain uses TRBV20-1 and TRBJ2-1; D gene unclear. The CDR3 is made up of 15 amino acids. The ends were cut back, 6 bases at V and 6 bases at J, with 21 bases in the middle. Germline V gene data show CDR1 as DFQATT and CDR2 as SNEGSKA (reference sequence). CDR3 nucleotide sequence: TGCAGTGCCATAATTCCTCCCGGACGCTTCAATGAGCAGTTCTTC. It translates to CSAIIPPGRFNEQFF.

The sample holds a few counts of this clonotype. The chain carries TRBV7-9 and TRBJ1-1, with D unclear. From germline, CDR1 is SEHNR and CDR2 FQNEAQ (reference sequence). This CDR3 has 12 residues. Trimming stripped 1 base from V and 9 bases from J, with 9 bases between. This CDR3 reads CASSLDWGKAFF. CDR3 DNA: TGTGCCAGCAGCTTAGATTGGGGAAAAGCTTTCTTT.

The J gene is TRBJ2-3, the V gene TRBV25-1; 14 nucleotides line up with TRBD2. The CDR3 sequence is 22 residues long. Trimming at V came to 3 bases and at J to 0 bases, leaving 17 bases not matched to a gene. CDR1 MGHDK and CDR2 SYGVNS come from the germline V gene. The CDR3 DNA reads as TGTGCCAGCAGTGAGGGACTAGCGGGAGCGAAACTAATCCCTACTAGCACAGATACGCAGTATTTT. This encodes CASSEGLAGAKLIPTSTDTQYF.

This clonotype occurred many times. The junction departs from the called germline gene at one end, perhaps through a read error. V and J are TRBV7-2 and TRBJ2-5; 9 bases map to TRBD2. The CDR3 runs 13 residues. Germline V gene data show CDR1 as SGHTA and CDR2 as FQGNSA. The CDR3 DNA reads TGTGCCAGCAGTTTAGCGGGGGTGGAGACCCAGTACTTC. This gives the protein CASSLAGVETQYF.